This TCR beta chain was sequenced in a study of blood T cell repertoires in COVID-19. Study-wide background: The samples span acute and convalescent COVID-19 from the United States, Italy and Spain. Sources were T cells, B-cell-depleted T cells, or PBMCs; the material itself was cDNA or gDNA.

The CDR3 loop spans 15 amino acids. Germline lookup yields CDR1 SGDLS and CDR2 YYNGEE. J lost 8 bases, V lost 3 bases, and 8 bases had no gene match. Produced via immunoSEQ multiplex PCR; TCRdb's table is partial and in-frame only. The data show 60,000 to 90,000 clones, around 83% seen once. The gene calls are TRBV9 and TRBJ1-6; 7 nucleotides match TRBD1. The receptor's source is a man aged 55 to 69 with COVID-19, enrolled during active disease. The sample consisted of peripheral blood. CDR3 protein: CASSASGGRDSPLHF. The DNA of the CDR3 is TGTGCCAGCAGCGCGTCAGGGGGTAGGGATTCACCCCTCCACTTT.